The clone carrying this TCR beta chain was counted a few times. The antigen is not known. This sample was taken from a study of T-cell memory formation after mild COVID-19. The V segment lost 3 bases and the J segment 1 base; nucleotides outside the gene matches: 1. CDR3 length: 14 residues. Germline V gives CDR1 KGHSH, CDR2 LQKENI. Broader study findings: Contracting clones, day 15 to 85, had balanced CD4/CD8, and later expanders favored CD4+. Memory cells collected pre-infection included some clones that later responded, suggesting cross-reactive memory joined. Contracting CD4+ clones were located mainly in CM and EM, and CD8+ clones in EMRA.

TCRdb re-derived calls from the 5' RACE reads in MiXCR, one entry per CDR3 protein. The data show roughly 130,000 distinct CDR3 sequences, with roughly 6% seen just once and approximately 2.3% held by the top ten. This rearrangement joins TRBV18 to TRBJ2-5, with TRBD1 matching 8 bases. The TCR was taken from an adult woman who had mild COVID-19 (a few samples of this study predate the infection). Cell type and time point are not known. The sequenced sample consisted of PBMCs or a T cell subset sorted from them (not recorded which). This chain's CDR3 is CASSPTGGQETQYF. CDR3 nucleotides: TGTGCCAGCTCACCCACAGGGGGCCAAGAGACCCAGTACTTC.